The 10 T cell receptor beta chains in this list originate from one sample, sequenced in a study of shared clonotypes between healthy human individuals. Terminally differentiated effector memory CD45RA+ cells were excluded by CCR7 positive selection of CD45RO-negative cells. Data came from immunoSEQ multiplex PCR; TCRdb stores just in-frame clones and leaves some out. Among about 2.2 million clones listed, just over 90% were seen once. The sequencing input was naive CD8+ T cells from PBMCs. These receptor sequences come from a man in his late teens or twenties in good health. Some clones in this sample may be carry-over from other donors' samples.

The chain has TRBV6-5 and TRBJ1-1; D remains ambiguous. V was clipped by 4 bases and J by 1 base, with 10 bases between them. The length of the CDR3 is 14 residues. Germline V gene sequence: CDR1 MNHEY, CDR2 SVGAGI. The CDR3 DNA follows: TGTGCCAGCAGTTCAGCCTTCCGGAACACTGAAGCTTTCTTT. Protein: CASSSAFRNTEAFF.

The J gene is TRBJ2-5, the V gene TRBV2, with 8 bases aligning to TRBD1. The V segment lost 3 bases and the J segment 3 bases; nucleotides outside the gene matches: 3. This CDR3 is 14 amino acids long. The V gene's germline CDR1 is SNHLY and CDR2 FYNNEI. CDR3 loop: CASSDGTGKETQYF. CDR3 nucleotide sequence: TGTGCCAGCAGTGACGGGACAGGCAAAGAGACCCAGTACTTC.

CDR3 nucleotide sequence: TGTGCCAGCAGCTTTTCAGTGGGCATGAACACTGAAGCTTTCTTT. Translating gives CASSFSVGMNTEAFF. The V and J genes are TRBV5-6 and TRBJ1-1; D is unresolved. This CDR3 is built from 15 residues. Germline-derived CDR1 and CDR2 are SGHDT and YYEEEE. V was shortened by 2 bases and J by 0 bases, with 11 bases between the two germline ends.

V and J are TRBV5-1 and TRBJ2-2; unclear D gene. This CDR3 is built from 12 residues. V lost 3 bases, J lost 6 bases, and 6 bases lay in between. Looked up from germline, CDR1 is SGHRS and CDR2 is YFSETQ. Here the CDR3 DNA reads TGCGCCAGCAGCTGGAGCTCCGGGGAGCTGTTTTTT. As protein: CASSWSSGELFF.

The CDR3 DNA follows: TGTGCCAGCAGTCCCCGTCCCCTTAGCAATCAGCCCCAGCATTTT. The encoded protein is CASSPRPLSNQPQHF. This chain connects TRBV27 to TRBJ1-5; D unresolved. CDR1 is MNHEY, CDR2 SMNVEV, per germline (reference sequence). The CDR3 consists of 15 residues. V shed 5 bases and J shed 0 bases, with 11 bases lying between them.

CDR3 residues: CASSYSGETSYGYTF. The CDR3 DNA follows: TGTGCCAGCAGTTACTCGGGGGAGACTAGCTATGGCTACACCTTC. This chain uses TRBV6-5 with TRBJ1-2; D is perhaps TRBD1 (5 bases). CDR3 size: 15 residues. Germline CDR1 and CDR2: MNHEY and SVGAGI. V was trimmed by 0 bases and J by 4 bases, leaving 12 bases between them.

This chain joins TRBV6-5 and TRBJ1-2, with D perhaps TRBD1 (6 bases). Germline V CDR1 and CDR2: MNHEY, SVGAGI. The CDR3 has 15 amino acids. The V end lost 4 bases, the J end lost 10 bases, and 22 bases lay between the germline ends. The CDR3 nucleotides are TGTGCCAGCAGTTGGGGGGGGCGCGCCCCTAAGGACTACACCTTC. Its protein is CASSWGGRAPKDYTF.

This rearrangement joins TRBV27 to TRBJ2-1; D not resolved. V lost 6 bases and J 5 bases, leaving 14 bases between the germline ends. CDR1 is MNHEY and CDR2 is SMNVEV in the germline V gene (reference sequence). The CDR3 runs 14 residues. The CDR3 DNA is TGTGCCAGCAGGCGACTTGGACGGGACAATGAGCAGTTCTTC. Amino acid sequence: CASRRLGRDNEQFF.

The V call is TRBV27, the J call TRBJ2-7; 9 bases are shared with TRBD2. CDR1 and CDR2 (germline): MNHEY, SMNVEV (reference sequence). The CDR3 is 16 amino acids. After removal of 5 bases from V and 0 bases from J, the junction contained 8 bases not matched to a gene. The CDR3 nucleotides are TGTGCCAGCAGTCCCTACAGCGGGAGGACCTCCTACGAGCAGTACTTC. This codes for CASSPYSGRTSYEQYF.

This chain links TRBV13 with TRBJ1-6; unclear D gene. Germline lookup yields CDR1 PRHDT and CDR2 FYEKMQ (reference sequence). The CDR3 totals 14 residues. Trimming removed 5 bases from V and 5 bases from J, with 10 bases in between. The CDR3 DNA reads TGTGCCAGCAGCAAGGCACGGAATAATTCACCCCTCCACTTT. This translates into CASSKARNNSPLHF.